The rows below give T cell receptor beta chains drawn from one sample of a study of cytomegalovirus exposure and HLA in healthy donors. TCRdb's copy holds only in-frame clones and misses some; the assay was immunoSEQ multiplex PCR. Of about 170,000 clones in the sample, about 76% were seen once. Sequences were obtained from PBMCs. All receptors come from a woman under 30 in good health and CMV-seropositive. The CDR3 runs from the conserved cysteine through the conserved F or W. Fields, in order: V gene, J gene, CDR3 protein.

TRBV7-8	TRBJ1-1	CASSIHRGFTEAFF
TRBV19	TRBJ2-3	CASSIVGTGEDTQYF
TRBV10-3	TRBJ1-2	CAISELGLAYGYTF
TRBV7-2	TRBJ1-4	CASSLLGAGSNEKLFF
TRBV9	TRBJ1-4	CASSVDVESAGKLFF
TRBV7-9	TRBJ2-3	CASSFRQGVADTQYF
TRBV14	TRBJ2-2	CASSRDRVAGELFF
TRBV7-9	TRBJ1-1	CASSLPGAGAEAFF
TRBV7-6	TRBJ2-1	CASSLALQGPIFHEQFF
TRBV7-9	TRBJ1-1	CASSPPRTGWTEAFF
TRBV5-4	TRBJ1-2	CASRAADRPLYGYTF
TRBV28	TRBJ1-2	CASSRFQGGYGYTF
TRBV7-9	TRBJ2-7	CASSLATGTEQYF
TRBV5-6	NA	CASSFPHSYEQYF
TRBV30	TRBJ2-5	CAWSGEGAGYQETQYF
TRBV15	TRBJ1-3	CATSISGNTIYF
TRBV29-1	TRBJ1-1	CSVGETHTEAFF
TRBV11-1	TRBJ2-5	CASSLEGSGETQYF
TRBV9	TRBJ2-1	CASSERGVSSYNEQFF
TRBV27	TRBJ2-3	CASSQTLAPRDRESDTQYF
TRBV7-3	TRBJ2-1	CASSGLVRLLAPFF
TRBV6-1	TRBJ2-2	CASSEAPGAPGPGELFF
TRBV7-9	TRBJ1-5	CASSRQVNQPQHF
TRBV6-1	TRBJ2-7	CASSSRGGSYEQYF
TRBV9	TRBJ1-4	CASSGGPGTEKLFF
TRBV27	TRBJ1-4	CASGGAGIEKLFF
TRBV7-2	TRBJ1-5	CASSLMADSNQPQHF
TRBV28	TRBJ2-7	CASSTPGQGKVREQYF
TRBV6-5	TRBJ1-1	CASRQLDRNTEAFF
TRBV9	NA	CASSEHLTGTGSYEQYF
TRBV9	TRBJ2-7	CASRGTGENEQYF
TRBV30	TRBJ1-1	CACPRGVVPFF
TRBV27	TRBJ2-7	CASSIQGSSYEQYF
TRBV7-9	TRBJ2-7	CASSLVGQGVYEQYF
TRBV28	TRBJ2-3	CARRDRSTDTQYF
TRBV2	TRBJ1-3	CASSVGVTSGNTIYF
TRBV5-6	TRBJ2-1	CASSEDRGTSYNEQFF
TRBV15	TRBJ2-3	CATSSKDRASTDTQYF
TRBV6-7	TRBJ2-1	CASSYGTRENEQFF
TRBV7-2	TRBJ2-5	CASSLAGLVSETQYF
TRBV7-9	TRBJ1-2	CASSLAGQGSYGYTF
TRBV6-5	TRBJ1-5	CASRSGTEAQPQHF
TRBV7-9	TRBJ2-5	CASSLAGGQREQYF
TRBV29-1	TRBJ2-7	CSVVLLKGQGSSYEQYF
TRBV5-4	TRBJ1-2	CASSLDSRIYGYTF
TRBV10-3	TRBJ1-2	CAISEAKFWGLEVGYTF
TRBV15	TRBJ1-4	CATSRDWSFATNEKLFF
TRBV7-9	TRBJ2-1	CSSSLNSNEQFF
TRBV4-1	TRBJ2-5	CASSSGTGTVETQYF
TRBV2	TRBJ1-1	CASRVEGNTEAFF
TRBV9	TRBJ2-5	CASSPRTQETQYF